This paragraph covers one T cell receptor beta chain sequence. Its antigen is as yet unknown. This entry belongs to a study of T-cell reconstitution after alpha-beta-depleted transplantation in children. Unique molecular identifiers were used to barcode this TCRbeta library. TCRdb redid the calling of the PCR reads with MiXCR, one entry per CDR3 protein. Of under 400,000 distinct CDR3 sequences in the sample, 23% were seen once. Study-wide results and caveats: Expanded graft clones, several hundred of them, were reportedly the source of alpha-beta T cells about two months after transplant.

The sequenced sample was PBMCs, mostly from graft donor cells, obtained 180 days after TCRalphabeta/CD19-depleted stem cell transplant. The sequence derives from a male patient between 10 and 17 years old who had a stem cell transplant for acute lymphoblastic leukemia, so the T cells may come from the graft donor.

CDR3 DNA: TGCGCCAGCAGCTTGGCGGGAATAGAAGATACGCAGTATTTT. This codes for CASSLAGIEDTQYF. This chain links TRBV5-1 with TRBJ2-3; a possible D gene is TRBD2 (5 bases). Deletions cut 0 bases from V and 5 bases from J, with 10 bases between. The CDR3 runs to 14 residues. From germline, CDR1 is SGHRS and CDR2 YFSETQ.